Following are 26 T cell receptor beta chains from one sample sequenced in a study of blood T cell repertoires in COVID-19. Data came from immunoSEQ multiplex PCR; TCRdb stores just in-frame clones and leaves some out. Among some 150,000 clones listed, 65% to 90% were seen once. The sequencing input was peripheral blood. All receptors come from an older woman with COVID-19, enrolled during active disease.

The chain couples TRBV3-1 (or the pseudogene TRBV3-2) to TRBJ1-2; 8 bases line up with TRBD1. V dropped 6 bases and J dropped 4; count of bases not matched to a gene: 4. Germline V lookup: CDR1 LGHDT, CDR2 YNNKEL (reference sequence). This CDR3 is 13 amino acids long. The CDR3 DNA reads TGTGCCAGCAGTCCCGACAGGGGCTATGGCTACACCTTC. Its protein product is CASSPDRGYGYTF.

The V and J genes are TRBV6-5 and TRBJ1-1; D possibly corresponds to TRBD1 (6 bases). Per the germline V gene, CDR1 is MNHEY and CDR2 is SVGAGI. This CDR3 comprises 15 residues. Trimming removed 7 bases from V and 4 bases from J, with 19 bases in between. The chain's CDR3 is CASIDISSRGTEAFF. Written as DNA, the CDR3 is TGTGCCAGCATCGATATCTCCTCCAGGGGCACTGAAGCTTTCTTT.

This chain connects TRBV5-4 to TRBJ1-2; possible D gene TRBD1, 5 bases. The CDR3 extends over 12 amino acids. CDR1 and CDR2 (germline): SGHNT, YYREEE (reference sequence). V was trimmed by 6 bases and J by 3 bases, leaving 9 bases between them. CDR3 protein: CASIDRHYGYTF. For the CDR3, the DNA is TGTGCCAGCATTGACAGACACTATGGCTACACCTTC.

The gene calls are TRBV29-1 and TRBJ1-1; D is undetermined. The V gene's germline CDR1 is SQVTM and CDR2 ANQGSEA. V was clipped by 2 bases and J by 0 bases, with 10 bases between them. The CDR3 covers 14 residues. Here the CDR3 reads CSVERSFVNTEAFF. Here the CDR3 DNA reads TGCAGCGTTGAACGGAGCTTCGTGAACACTGAAGCTTTCTTT.

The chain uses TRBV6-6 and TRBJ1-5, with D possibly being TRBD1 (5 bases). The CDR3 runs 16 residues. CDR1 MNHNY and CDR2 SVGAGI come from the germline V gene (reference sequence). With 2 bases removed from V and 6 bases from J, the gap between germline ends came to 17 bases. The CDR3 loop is CASSYQAGPLLQPQHF. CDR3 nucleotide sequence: TGTGCCAGCAGTTACCAGGCAGGGCCCCTGCTTCAGCCCCAGCATTTT.

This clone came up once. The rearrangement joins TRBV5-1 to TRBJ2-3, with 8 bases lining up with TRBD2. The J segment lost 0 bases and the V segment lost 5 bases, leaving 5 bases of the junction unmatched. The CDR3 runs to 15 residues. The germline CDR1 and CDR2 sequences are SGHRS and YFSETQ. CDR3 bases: TGCGCCAGCAGACTTAGCGGGAAAAGCACAGATACGCAGTATTTT. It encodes CASRLSGKSTDTQYF.

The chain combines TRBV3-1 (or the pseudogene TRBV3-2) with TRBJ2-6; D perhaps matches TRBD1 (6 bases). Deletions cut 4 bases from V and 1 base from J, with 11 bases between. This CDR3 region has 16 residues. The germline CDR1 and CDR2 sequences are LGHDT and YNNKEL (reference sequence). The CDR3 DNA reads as TGTGCCAGCAGCCCATTTCAGGGGTCTGGGGCCAACGTCCTGACTTTC. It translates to CASSPFQGSGANVLTF.

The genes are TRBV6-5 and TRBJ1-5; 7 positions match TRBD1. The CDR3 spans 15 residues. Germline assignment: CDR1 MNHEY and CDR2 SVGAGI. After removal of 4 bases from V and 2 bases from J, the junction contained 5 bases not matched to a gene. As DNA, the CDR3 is TGTGCCAGCAGTTCCGGGACAGTGGGCAATCAGCCCCAGCATTTT. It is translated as CASSSGTVGNQPQHF.

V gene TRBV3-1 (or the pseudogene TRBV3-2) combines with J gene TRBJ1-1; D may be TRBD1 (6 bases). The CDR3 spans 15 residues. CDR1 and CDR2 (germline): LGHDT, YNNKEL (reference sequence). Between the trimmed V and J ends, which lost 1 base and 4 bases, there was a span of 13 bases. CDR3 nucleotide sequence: TGTGCCAGCAGCCAAGGGGGGCAGGCAGGCACTGAAGCTTTCTTT. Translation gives CASSQGGQAGTEAFF.

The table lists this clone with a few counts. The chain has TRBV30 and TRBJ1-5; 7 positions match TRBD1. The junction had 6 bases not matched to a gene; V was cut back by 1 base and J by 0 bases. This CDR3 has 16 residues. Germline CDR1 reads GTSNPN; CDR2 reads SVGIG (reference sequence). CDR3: CAWSGQGKHSNQPQHF. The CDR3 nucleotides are TGTGCCTGGAGTGGACAGGGAAAACATAGCAATCAGCCCCAGCATTTT.

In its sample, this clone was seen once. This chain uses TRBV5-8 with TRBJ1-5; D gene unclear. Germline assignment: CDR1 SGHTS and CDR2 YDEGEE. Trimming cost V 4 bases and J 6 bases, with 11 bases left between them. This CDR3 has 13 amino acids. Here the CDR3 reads CASSLGGLQPQHF. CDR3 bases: TGTGCCAGCAGCCTTGGAGGGCTTCAGCCCCAGCATTTT.

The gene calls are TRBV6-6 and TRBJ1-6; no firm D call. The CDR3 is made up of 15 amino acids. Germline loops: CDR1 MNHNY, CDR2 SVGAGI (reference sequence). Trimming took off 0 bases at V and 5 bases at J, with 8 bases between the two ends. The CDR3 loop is CASSYSDTNNSPLHF. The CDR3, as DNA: TGTGCCAGCAGTTACTCCGACACAAATAATTCACCCCTCCACTTT.

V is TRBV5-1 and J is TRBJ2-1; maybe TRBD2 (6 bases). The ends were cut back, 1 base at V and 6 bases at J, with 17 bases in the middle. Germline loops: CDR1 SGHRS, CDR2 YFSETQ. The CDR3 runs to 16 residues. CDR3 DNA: TGCGCCAGCAGCTTGAATTTGGGGGGTTCGAGCAATGAGCAGTTCTTC. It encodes CASSLNLGGSSNEQFF.

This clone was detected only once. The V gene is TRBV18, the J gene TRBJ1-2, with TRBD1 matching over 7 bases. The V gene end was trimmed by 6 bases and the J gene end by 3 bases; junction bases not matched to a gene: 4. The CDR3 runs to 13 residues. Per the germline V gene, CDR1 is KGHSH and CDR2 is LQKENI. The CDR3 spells CASSHGQDYGYTF. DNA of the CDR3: TGTGCCAGCTCGCATGGACAGGACTATGGCTACACCTTC. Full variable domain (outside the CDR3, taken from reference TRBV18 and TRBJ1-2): NAGVMQNPRHLVRRRGQEARLRCSPMKGHSHVYWYRQLPEEGLKFMVYLQKENIIDESGMPKERFSAEFPKEGPSILRIQQVVRGDSAAYFCASSHGQDYGYTFGSGTRLTVV.

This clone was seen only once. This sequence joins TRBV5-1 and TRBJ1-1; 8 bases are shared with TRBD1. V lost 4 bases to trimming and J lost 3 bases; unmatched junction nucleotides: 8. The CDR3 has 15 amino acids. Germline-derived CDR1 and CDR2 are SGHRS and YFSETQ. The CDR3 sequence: CASSADGQGYTEAFF. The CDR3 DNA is TGCGCCAGCAGCGCGGACGGACAGGGCTACACTGAAGCTTTCTTT.

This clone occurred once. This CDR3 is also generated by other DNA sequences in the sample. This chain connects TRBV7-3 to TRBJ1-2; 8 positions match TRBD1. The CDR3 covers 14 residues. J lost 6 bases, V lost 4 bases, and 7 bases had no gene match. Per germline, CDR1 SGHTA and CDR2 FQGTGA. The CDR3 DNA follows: TGTGCCAGCAGCTACTCAGGGGGCGCCGATGGCTACACCTTC. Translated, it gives CASSYSGGADGYTF. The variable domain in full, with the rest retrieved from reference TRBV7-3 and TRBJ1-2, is GAGVSQTPSNKVTEKGKYVELRCDPISGHTALYWYRQSLGQGPEFLIYFQGTGAADDSGLPNDRFFAVRPEGSVSTLKIQRTERGDSAVYLCASSYSGGADGYTFGSGTRLTVV.

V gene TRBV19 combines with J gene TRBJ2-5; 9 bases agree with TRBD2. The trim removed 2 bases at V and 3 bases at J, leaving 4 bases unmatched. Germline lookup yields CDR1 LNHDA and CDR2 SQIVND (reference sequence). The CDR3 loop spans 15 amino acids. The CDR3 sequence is CASSILSSGKETQYF. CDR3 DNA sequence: TGTGCCAGTAGTATACTGTCTAGCGGGAAAGAGACCCAGTACTTC.

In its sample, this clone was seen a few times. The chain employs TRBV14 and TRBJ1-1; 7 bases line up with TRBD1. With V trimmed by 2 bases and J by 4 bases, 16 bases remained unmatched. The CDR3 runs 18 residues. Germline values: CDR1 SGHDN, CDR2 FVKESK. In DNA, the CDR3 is TGTGCCAGCAGCCAAATAAGAAGGTGGACGACAGGGAGCACTGAAGCTTTCTTT. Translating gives CASSQIRRWTTGSTEAFF.

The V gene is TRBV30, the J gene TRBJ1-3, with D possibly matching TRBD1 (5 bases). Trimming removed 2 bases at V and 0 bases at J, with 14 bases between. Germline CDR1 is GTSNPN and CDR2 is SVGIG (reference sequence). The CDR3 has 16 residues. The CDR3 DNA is TGTGCCTGGAGTCCCCTACCCCAGGGCTCTGGAAACACCATATATTTT. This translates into CAWSPLPQGSGNTIYF.

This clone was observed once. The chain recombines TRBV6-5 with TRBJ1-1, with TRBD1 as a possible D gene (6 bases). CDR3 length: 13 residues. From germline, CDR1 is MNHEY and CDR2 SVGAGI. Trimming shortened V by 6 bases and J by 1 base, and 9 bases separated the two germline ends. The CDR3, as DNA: TGTGCCAGCAGGGTGGACAGGAACACTGAAGCTTTCTTT. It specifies CASRVDRNTEAFF.

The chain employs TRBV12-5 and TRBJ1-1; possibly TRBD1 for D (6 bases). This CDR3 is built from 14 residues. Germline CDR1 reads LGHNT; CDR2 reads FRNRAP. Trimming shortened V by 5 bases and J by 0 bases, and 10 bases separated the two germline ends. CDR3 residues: CASGPRGLNTEAFF. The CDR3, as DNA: TGTGCTAGTGGTCCTAGGGGGTTGAACACTGAAGCTTTCTTT.

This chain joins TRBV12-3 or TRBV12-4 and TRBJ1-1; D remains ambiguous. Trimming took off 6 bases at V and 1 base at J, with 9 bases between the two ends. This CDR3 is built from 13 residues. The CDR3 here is CASSLQSNTEAFF. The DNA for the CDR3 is TGTGCCAGCAGCTTACAATCGAACACTGAAGCTTTCTTT.

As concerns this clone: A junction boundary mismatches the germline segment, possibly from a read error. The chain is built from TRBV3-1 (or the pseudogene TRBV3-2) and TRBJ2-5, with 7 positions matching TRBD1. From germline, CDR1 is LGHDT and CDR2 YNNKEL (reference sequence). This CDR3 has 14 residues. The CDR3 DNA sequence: TGTGCCAGCAGCAAAGAGACAGGGTTGGAGACCCAGTACTTC. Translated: CASSKETGLETQYF.

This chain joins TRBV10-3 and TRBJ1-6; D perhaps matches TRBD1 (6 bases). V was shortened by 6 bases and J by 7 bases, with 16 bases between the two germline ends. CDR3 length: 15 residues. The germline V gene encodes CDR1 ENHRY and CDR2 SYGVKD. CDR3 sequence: CAIRASTGSNSPLHF. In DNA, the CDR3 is TGTGCCATCAGAGCCTCTACAGGGAGCAATTCACCCCTCCACTTT.

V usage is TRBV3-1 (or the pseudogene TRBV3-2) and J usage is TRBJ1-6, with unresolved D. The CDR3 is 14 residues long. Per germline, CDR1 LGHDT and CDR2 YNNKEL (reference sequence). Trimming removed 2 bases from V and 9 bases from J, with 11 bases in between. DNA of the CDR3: TGTGCCAGCAGCCAACTGTTAGGGAGTTCACCCCTCCACTTT. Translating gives CASSQLLGSSPLHF.

The CDR3 is CASSPGGGLGPYNEQFF. The CDR3 DNA reads as TGTGCCAGCTCACCAGGTGGGGGACTGGGGCCCTACAATGAGCAGTTCTTC. This chain uses TRBV18 with TRBJ2-1; TRBD2 is a possible D gene (6 bases). This CDR3 has 17 amino acids. The germline V and J ends were trimmed by 2 bases and 2 bases, with 16 bases remaining between them. In germline, CDR1 is KGHSH, CDR2 LQKENI.